These T cell receptor beta chains were read from a single sample in a study of T cell changes during pregnancy in multiple sclerosis. Some clones are missing from TCRdb's copy, which holds only in-frame ones; the method was immunoSEQ multiplex PCR. The sample consists of around 60,000 clones, almost 97% of them appearing once. Sequenced material: CD8+ T cells from peripheral blood mononuclear cells, taken after pregnancy. These receptors originate from a female donor with multiple sclerosis, enrolled in a pregnancy study. The CDR3 runs from the conserved cysteine through the conserved F or W. The D gene is left open where the match is weak.

j_call cdr3_length d_call v_call cdr3_nt cdr3_aa
TRBJ1-1 16 NA TRBV19 TGTGCCAGTAGTGAGCGGAGGACCTCGATGAACACTGAAGCTTTCTTT CASSERRTSMNTEAFF
TRBJ1-6 13 NA TRBV4-3 TGCGCCAGCAGCCAAGATGCGGAGTCACCCCTCCACTTT CASSQDAESPLHF
TRBJ1-1 11 NA TRBV29-1 TGCAGCGTTGATGGAGGTACTGAAGCTTTCTTT CSVDGGTEAFF
TRBJ2-3 15 TRBD2 TRBV5-4 TGTGCCAGCAGCCTAGAAGCGGGAGCCGCAGATACGCAGTATTTT CASSLEAGAADTQYF
TRBJ1-4 15 NA TRBV10-3 TGTGCCATCAGTGAGGCTACAGGGAGGGATGAAAAACTGTTTTTT CAISEATGRDEKLFF
TRBJ1-1 14 NA TRBV27 TGTGCCAGCAGGCTGGAAGCGGCGCCCACTGAAGCTTTCTTT CASRLEAAPTEAFF
TRBJ2-7 15 TRBD1 TRBV7-9 TGTGCCAGCAGCCCCGAGGGACAGGGGGGTAGGGAGCAGTACTTC CASSPEGQGGREQYF
TRBJ2-1 16 TRBD1 TRBV5-1 TGCGCCAGCAGCTTCGGGGACAGGGGGGCCTACAATGAGCAGTTCTTC CASSFGDRGAYNEQFF
TRBJ2-3 16 TRBD2 TRBV9 TGTGCCAGCAGCGTAATAGCTAGCGGGAGCACAGATACGCAGTATTTT CASSVIASGSTDTQYF
TRBJ2-7 13 NA TRBV29-1 TGCAGCGTTGCTGGGCAAGGCTCCTACGAGCAGTACTTC CSVAGQGSYEQYF
TRBJ1-1 14 TRBD1 TRBV6-4 TGTGCCAGCAGGGTAAGACAGGGCGCGACGGAAGCTTTCTTT CASRVRQGATEAFF
TRBJ1-5 14 NA TRBV19 TGTGCCAGTAGTTTCAGGGGTAGCAATCAGCCCCAGCATTTT CASSFRGSNQPQHF
TRBJ2-5 16 TRBD2 TRBV7-9 TGTGCCAGCAGCTTAGGATTAGGACTAGCGTCAGAGACCCAGTACTTC CASSLGLGLASETQYF
TRBJ1-1 14 NA TRBV6-5 TGTGCCAGCCGACCGACAGAAATGAACACTGAAGCTTTCTTT CASRPTEMNTEAFF
TRBJ2-1 14 NA TRBV5-4 TGTGCCAGCAGCTTGGAGGGGTTATACAATGAGCAGTTCTTC CASSLEGLYNEQFF
TRBJ2-2 16 NA TRBV21-1 TGTGCCAGCAGTGTAGGTTTGCTGGGCTACACCGGGGAGCTGTTTTTT CASSVGLLGYTGELFF